This TCR beta chain was sequenced for a study of cytomegalovirus exposure and HLA in healthy donors. Study overall: The approximately 120 validation repertoires and the 666 first-cohort repertoires shared a platform, a later analysis reported. Study results and limitations: There were 160 or so TCR beta chains listed as cytomegalovirus-associated. The classifier reportedly diagnosed cytomegalovirus status with high sensitivity and specificity. Among the CMV-associated chains, three were confirmed in vitro as specific for CMV antigens.

Trimming removed 2 bases at V and 5 bases at J, with 15 bases between. Germline-derived CDR1 and CDR2 are MNHEY and SVGAGI. There are 15 residues in the CDR3. Data came from immunoSEQ multiplex PCR; TCRdb stores just in-frame clones and leaves some out. Of a few hundred thousand clones in the sample, roughly 90% were seen once. Remarks on this clone: The antigen is undetermined.

Sample: PBMCs. This TCR was sampled from a woman under 30 in good health and CMV-seronegative. V usage is TRBV6-5 and J usage is TRBJ1-1, with no clear D. CDR3 in DNA: TGTGCCAGCAGTTACGAGGAGGGAGGGTGGACTGAAGCTTTCTTT. Protein: CASSYEEGGWTEAFF.